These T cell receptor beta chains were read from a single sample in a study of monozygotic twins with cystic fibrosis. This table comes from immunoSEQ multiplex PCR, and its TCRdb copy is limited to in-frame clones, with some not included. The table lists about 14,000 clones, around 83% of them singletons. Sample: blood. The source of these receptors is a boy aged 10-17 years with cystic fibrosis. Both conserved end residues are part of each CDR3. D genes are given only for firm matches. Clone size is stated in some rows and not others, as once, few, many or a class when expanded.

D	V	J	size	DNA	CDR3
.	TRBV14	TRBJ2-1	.	TGTGCCAGCAGCCCCTTCAAGAGCTCCTACAATGAGCAGTTCTTC	CASSPFKSSYNEQFF
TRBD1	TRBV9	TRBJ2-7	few	TGTGCCAGCAGCGCACAAGACAGGGGGGAGCAGTACTTC	CASSAQDRGEQYF
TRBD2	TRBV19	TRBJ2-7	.	TGTGCCAGTAGTATTCCCCTAGCGGGAGGCTCCTACGAGCAGTACTTC	CASSIPLAGGSYEQYF
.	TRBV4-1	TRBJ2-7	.	TGCGCCAGCAGCCAAGCCGAGAGCTCCTACGAGCAGTACTTC	CASSQAESSYEQYF
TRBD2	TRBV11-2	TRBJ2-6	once	TGTGCCAGCAGCTTACGGGGAGGGTCTGGGGCCAACGTCCTGACTTTC	CASSLRGGSGANVLTF
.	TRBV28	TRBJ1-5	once	TGTGCCAGCAGTCCGCCCTGGGGCAATCAGCCCCAGCATTTT	CASSPPWGNQPQHF
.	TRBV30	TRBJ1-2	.	TGTGCCTGGAGTGTGGGTTGGGTGCCGGGCACCTTC	CAWSVGWVPGTF
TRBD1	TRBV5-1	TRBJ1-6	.	TGCGCCAGCAGCTGGACGGACAGGGGGAGTTCACCCCTCCACTTT	CASSWTDRGSSPLHF
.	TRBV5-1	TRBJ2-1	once	TGCGCCAGCGCCATGTCTTTGCGCGGCAATGAGCAGTTCTTC	CASAMSLRGNEQFF
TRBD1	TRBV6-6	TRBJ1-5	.	TGTGCCAGCAGCCAGGGGGGACAGGGCACTCAGCCCCAGCATTTT	CASSQGGQGTQPQHF
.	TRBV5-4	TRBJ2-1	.	TGTGCCAGCAGCTTCGGCGGGGGCCACAATGAGCAGTTCTTC	CASSFGGGHNEQFF
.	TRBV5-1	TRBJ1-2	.	TGCGCCAGCAGCTTGAATCTGTATGGCTACACCTTC	CASSLNLYGYTF
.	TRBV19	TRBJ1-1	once	TGTGCCAGTAGTAAACGACAGAATCTTATGAACACTGAAGCTTTCTTT	CASSKRQNLMNTEAFF
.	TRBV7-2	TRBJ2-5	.	TGTGCCAGCAGCTTAGATAGGATGGAGACCCAGTACTTC	CASSLDRMETQYF
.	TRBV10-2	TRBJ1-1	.	TGCGCCAGCAGCGATCTGAAGGGCACTGAAGCTTTCTTT	CASSDLKGTEAFF
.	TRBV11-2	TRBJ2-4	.	TGTGCCAGCAGCTTACCCCCCCGGGCGGCGGGGGCCAAAAACATTCAGTACTTC	CASSLPPRAAGAKNIQYF
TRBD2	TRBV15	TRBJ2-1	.	TGTGCCACCAGCAGACCGAGCGGGGGGGCCTACAATGAGCAGTTCTTC	CATSRPSGGAYNEQFF
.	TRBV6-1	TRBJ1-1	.	TGTGCCAGCAGTGAAATGCGGAACACTGAAGCTTTCTTT	CASSEMRNTEAFF
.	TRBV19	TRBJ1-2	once	TGTGCCAGTAGTATAGATCCCGGTGGACGGGGGTTATGGAGCTACACCTTC	CASSIDPGGRGLWSYTF
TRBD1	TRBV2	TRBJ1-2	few	TGTGCCAGCAGCCTACCGGGACAGAGGGGCTACACCTTC	CASSLPGQRGYTF